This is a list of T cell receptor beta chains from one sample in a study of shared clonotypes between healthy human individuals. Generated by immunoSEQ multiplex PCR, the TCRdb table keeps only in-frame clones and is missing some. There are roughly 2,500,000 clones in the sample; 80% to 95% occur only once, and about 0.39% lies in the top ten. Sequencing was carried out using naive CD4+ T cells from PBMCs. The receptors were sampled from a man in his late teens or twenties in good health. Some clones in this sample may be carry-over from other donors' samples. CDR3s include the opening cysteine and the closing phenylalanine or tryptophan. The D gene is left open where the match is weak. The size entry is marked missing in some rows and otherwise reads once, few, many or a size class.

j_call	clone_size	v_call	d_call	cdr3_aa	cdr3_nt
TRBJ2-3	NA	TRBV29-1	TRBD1	CSTSSSGQGTDTQYF	TGCAGCACCTCCTCCTCGGGACAGGGAACAGATACGCAGTATTTT
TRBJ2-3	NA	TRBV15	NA	CATSIRDNPSTDTQYF	TGTGCCACCAGCATCCGGGACAATCCGTCCACAGATACGCAGTATTTT
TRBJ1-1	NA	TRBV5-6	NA	CASSFGGYRQGAFF	TGTGCCAGCAGCTTCGGTGGCTACAGGCAGGGTGCTTTCTTT
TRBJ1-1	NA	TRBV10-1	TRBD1	CASSDRGFTEAFF	TGCGCCAGTAGTGACAGGGGATTTACTGAAGCTTTCTTT
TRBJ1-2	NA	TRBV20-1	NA	CREWQLYGYTF	TGCAGGGAGTGGCAGCTCTATGGCTACACCTTC
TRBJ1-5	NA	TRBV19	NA	CASSIYSSNQPQHF	TGTGCCAGTAGTATCTACAGTAGCAATCAGCCCCAGCATTTT
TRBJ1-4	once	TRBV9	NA	CASSGRPGSLDEKLFF	TGTGCCAGCAGCGGACGGCCAGGCTCACTCGATGAAAAACTGTTTTTT
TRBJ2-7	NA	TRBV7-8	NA	CASSLTHVKTYEQYF	TGTGCCAGCAGTCTGACCCATGTAAAAACCTACGAGCAGTACTTC
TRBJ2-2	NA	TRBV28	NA	CASSYTTGELFF	TGTGCCAGCAGTTACACGACCGGGGAGCTGTTTTTT
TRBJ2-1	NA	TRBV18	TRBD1	CASSPGQGYEQFF	TGTGCCAGCTCACCGGGACAGGGCTATGAGCAGTTCTTC
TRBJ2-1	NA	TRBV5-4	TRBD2	CASIRRESDEQFF	TGTGCCAGCATCCGGCGGGAGAGCGATGAGCAGTTCTTC
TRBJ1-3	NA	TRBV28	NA	CASSSEEVRSGNTIYF	TGTGCCAGCAGTTCGGAGGAGGTCAGATCAGGAAACACCATATATTTT
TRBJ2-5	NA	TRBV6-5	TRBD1	CASSRQGRKTQYF	TGTGCCAGCAGCCGACAGGGCAGGAAGACCCAGTACTTC
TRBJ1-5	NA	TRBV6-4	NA	CASSDSRGSVPVSNQPQHF	TGTGCCAGCAGTGACTCTCGGGGGTCGGTCCCCGTTAGCAATCAGCCCCAGCATTTT
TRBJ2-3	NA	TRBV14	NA	CASSQAVRRTQYF	TGTGCCAGCAGCCAAGCAGTCAGACGGACGCAGTATTTT
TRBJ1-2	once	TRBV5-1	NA	CASSDWNGYTF	TGCGCCAGCAGTGATTGGAATGGCTACACCTTC
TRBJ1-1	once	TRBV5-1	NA	CASSFSGQKNTEAFF	TGCGCCAGCAGCTTCTCTGGACAGAAGAACACTGAAGCTTTCTTT
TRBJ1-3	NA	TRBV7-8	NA	CASRQQGLSGNTIYF	TGTGCCAGCAGACAACAGGGCCTCTCTGGAAACACCATATATTTT
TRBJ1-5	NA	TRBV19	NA	CASSYRWANQPQHF	TGTGCCAGTAGTTACAGGTGGGCAAATCAGCCCCAGCATTTT
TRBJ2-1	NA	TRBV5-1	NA	CASSSPGQAPYNEQFF	TGCGCCAGCAGCTCTCCGGGCCAGGCCCCCTACAATGAGCAGTTCTTC
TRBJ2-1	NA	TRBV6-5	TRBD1	CASTAGQGAGQFF	TGTGCCAGCACGGCGGGACAGGGGGCTGGGCAGTTCTTC
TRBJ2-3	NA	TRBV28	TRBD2	CASSFWGRAPDTQYF	TGTGCCAGCAGTTTCTGGGGGAGGGCCCCAGATACGCAGTATTTT
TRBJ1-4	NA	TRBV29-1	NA	CSVRTDLNEKLFF	TGCAGCGTTCGGACAGACTTAAATGAAAAACTGTTTTTT
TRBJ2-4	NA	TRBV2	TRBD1	CASSGPTGSKNIQYF	TGTGCCAGCAGTGGCCCGACAGGGTCAAAAAACATTCAGTACTTC
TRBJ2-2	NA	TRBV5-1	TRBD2	CASSGIAGAYGELFF	TGCGCCAGCAGCGGAATAGCGGGAGCCTACGGGGAGCTGTTTTTT
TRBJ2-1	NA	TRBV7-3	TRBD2	CASSLTGAGIADEQFF	TGTGCCAGCAGCTTAACGGGAGCGGGAATTGCCGATGAGCAGTTCTTC
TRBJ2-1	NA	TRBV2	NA	CASSEVESEQFF	TGTGCCAGCAGTGAAGTCGAGTCTGAGCAGTTCTTC
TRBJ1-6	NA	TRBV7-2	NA	CASSLGGGGGSPLHF	TGTGCCAGCAGCTTAGGCGGAGGGGGAGGCTCACCCCTCCACTTT
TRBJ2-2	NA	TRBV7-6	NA	CASSRDTGELFF	TGTGCCAGCAGCCGGGACACCGGGGAGCTGTTTTTT
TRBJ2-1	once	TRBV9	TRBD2	CASSTGTSGYNEQFF	TGTGCCAGCAGCACCGGGACTAGCGGTTACAATGAGCAGTTCTTC
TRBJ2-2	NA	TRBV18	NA	CASSPRLAATGELFF	TGTGCCAGCTCACCACGTCTAGCTGCCACCGGGGAGCTGTTTTTT
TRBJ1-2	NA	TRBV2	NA	CASREGRQNYGYTF	TGTGCCAGCAGGGAAGGGAGGCAGAACTATGGCTACACCTTC
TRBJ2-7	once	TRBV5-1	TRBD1	CASSGIGTGSAYEQYF	TGCGCCAGCAGCGGGATCGGGACAGGGTCGGCCTACGAGCAGTACTTC
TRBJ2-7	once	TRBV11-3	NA	CASSARLGGEQYF	TGTGCCAGCAGCGCTCGCCTGGGGGGCGAGCAGTACTTC
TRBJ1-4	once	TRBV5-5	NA	CASSIPRQPTNEKLFF	TGTGCCAGCAGCATCCCCCGACAGCCAACTAATGAAAAACTGTTTTTT
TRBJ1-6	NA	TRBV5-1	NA	CASSLEEYYNSPLHF	TGCGCCAGCAGCTTGGAGGAATACTATAATTCACCCCTCCACTTT
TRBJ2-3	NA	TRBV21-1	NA	CASIRGVSEGDTQYF	TGTGCCAGCATCAGAGGGGTTTCCGAGGGAGATACGCAGTATTTT
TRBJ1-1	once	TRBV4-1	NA	CASSQESVRNTEAFF	TGCGCCAGCAGCCAAGAATCGGTGAGGAACACTGAAGCTTTCTTT
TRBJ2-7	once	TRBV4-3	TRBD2	CASSHRYSTSVDYEQYF	TGCGCCAGCAGCCACAGATACTCGACTAGCGTCGACTACGAGCAGTACTTC
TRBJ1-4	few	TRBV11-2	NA	CASSPRGEREKLFF	TGTGCCAGCAGCCCCCGGGGTGAACGAGAAAAACTGTTTTTT
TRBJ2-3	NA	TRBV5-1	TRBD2	CASSLRGTSGSMQYF	TGCGCCAGCAGCTTGAGGGGGACTAGCGGGAGTATGCAGTATTTT
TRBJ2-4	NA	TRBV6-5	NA	CASSYLGAGENIQYF	TGTGCCAGCAGTTACTTAGGGGCCGGCGAAAACATTCAGTACTTC
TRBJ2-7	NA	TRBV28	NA	CASMSRVREQYF	TGTGCCAGCATGTCACGGGTACGGGAGCAGTACTTC
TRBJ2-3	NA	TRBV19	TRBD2	CASSIDGRAIDTQYF	TGTGCCAGTAGTATAGATGGGAGGGCCATAGATACGCAGTATTTT
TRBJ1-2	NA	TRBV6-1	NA	CASTPANYGYTF	TGTGCCAGCACACCTGCTAACTATGGCTACACCTTC
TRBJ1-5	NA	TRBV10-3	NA	CAISVDLQGSQPQHF	TGTGCCATCAGTGTTGATCTACAGGGAAGTCAGCCCCAGCATTTT
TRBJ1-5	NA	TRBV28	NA	CASSSSRGLPTQPQHF	TGTGCCAGCAGTTCGAGTAGGGGTCTCCCCACACAGCCCCAGCATTTT
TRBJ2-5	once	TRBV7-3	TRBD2	CASSLIGTSGSFQETQYF	TGTGCCAGCAGCTTAATTGGGACTAGCGGGAGTTTCCAAGAGACCCAGTACTTC
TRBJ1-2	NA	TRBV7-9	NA	CASSSRGGAALGYTF	TGTGCCAGCAGCTCCCGGGGGGGGGCGGCCTTGGGCTACACCTTC
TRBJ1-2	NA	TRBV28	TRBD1	CASSDRGAYTF	TGTGCCAGCAGCGACAGGGGCGCCTACACCTTC
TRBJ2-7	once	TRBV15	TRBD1	CATSRGPGGRYEQYF	TGTGCCACCAGCAGAGGGCCAGGGGGTCGATACGAGCAGTACTTC
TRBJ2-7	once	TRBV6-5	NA	CASSRLPGPYEQYF	TGTGCCAGCAGTCGCCTTCCGGGCCCCTACGAGCAGTACTTC
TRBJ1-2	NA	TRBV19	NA	CAGRANYGYTF	TGTGCCGGCAGGGCGAACTATGGCTACACCTTC
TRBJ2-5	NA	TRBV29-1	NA	CSVSREAQYF	TGCAGCGTTTCCAGAGAGGCCCAGTACTTC
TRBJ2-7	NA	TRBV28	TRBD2	CASELAGGEQYF	TGTGCCAGCGAACTAGCGGGAGGTGAGCAGTACTTC
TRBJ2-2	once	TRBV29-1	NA	CSVEVRPSVTGELFF	TGCAGCGTTGAAGTAAGGCCCTCGGTCACCGGGGAGCTGTTTTTT